Sequencing of this TCR beta chain was carried out in a study of cytomegalovirus exposure and HLA in healthy donors. The CDR3 has 13 amino acids. Germline loops: CDR1 SEHNR, CDR2 FQNEAQ (reference sequence). To note about this clone: At one boundary the junction diverges from the germline segment, which might be a read error.

The PCR employed 60 Vbeta primers together with 13 Jbeta primers. The method was immunoSEQ multiplex PCR; TCRdb's version includes in-frame clones alone and lacks a portion of them. The sample lists about 57,000 clones, around 83% seen once, with around 4% in the top ten. The donors gave bone marrow, and they were healthy. This TCR derives from a man aged 25-45 years in good health and CMV-seronegative. The chain carries TRBV7-9 and TRBJ2-7, with D maybe TRBD1 (6 bases). The sequencing sample was made of PBMCs. The CDR3 DNA is TGTTCCAGCAGCCACGCACAGGGTTACGAGCAGTACTTC. This gives the protein CSSSHAQGYEQYF.